The rows below give T cell receptor beta chains drawn from one sample of a study of Ad26.COV2.S vaccination and SARS-CoV-2 variants. The method was immunoSEQ multiplex PCR; TCRdb's version includes in-frame clones alone and lacks a portion of them. The sample lists approximately 240,000 clones, around 87% occurring once. The starting material was peripheral blood, obtained in a trial of Ad26.COV2.S vaccine versus placebo. The origin of the receptors is a person aged 18-65 years who received the Ad26.COV2.S COVID-19 vaccine or a placebo. The CDR3 runs from the conserved cysteine through the conserved F or W. Each record gives: clone size, D gene, J gene, V gene, CDR3 protein, CDR3 DNA. A D gene is named only where the DNA matches it firmly. Clone size is stated in some rows and not others, as once, few, many or a class when expanded.

size: NA
D: TRBD2
J: TRBJ2-3
V: TRBV28
CDR3: CASSGVFRKSGGTSGNTDTQYF
DNA: TGTGCCAGCAGTGGGGTTTTCAGAAAATCTGGGGGGACTAGCGGGAACACAGATACGCAGTATTTT

size: NA
D: NA
J: TRBJ1-2
V: TRBV5-4
CDR3: CASSAGITAGYGYTF
DNA: TGTGCCAGCAGCGCAGGGATAACCGCGGGTTATGGCTACACCTTC

size: NA
D: NA
J: TRBJ2-7
V: TRBV7-9
CDR3: CASSLSTESYEQYF
DNA: TGTGCCAGCAGCTTATCCACAGAATCCTACGAGCAGTACTTC

size: NA
D: TRBD1
J: TRBJ1-2
V: TRBV5-6
CDR3: CASSLAASGGAVDYGYTF
DNA: TGTGCCAGCAGCTTGGCCGCGTCAGGGGGCGCGGTAGACTATGGCTACACCTTC

size: NA
D: NA
J: TRBJ2-2
V: TRBV4-1
CDR3: CASSQERTLLTGELFF
DNA: TGCGCCAGCAGCCAAGAGAGGACATTACTCACCGGGGAGCTGTTTTTT

size: NA
D: TRBD2
J: TRBJ2-3
V: TRBV11-2
CDR3: CASSLPGGLAGASTDTQYF
DNA: TGTGCCAGCAGTCTACCCGGAGGGCTAGCGGGGGCTAGCACAGATACGCAGTATTTT

size: NA
D: NA
J: TRBJ1-2
V: TRBV7-2
CDR3: CASSLPGRGQNYGYTF
DNA: TGTGCCAGCAGCTTACCCGGAAGGGGCCAAAACTATGGCTACACCTTC

size: NA
D: NA
J: TRBJ1-5
V: TRBV2
CDR3: CASTRRLGRNQPQHF
DNA: TGTGCCAGCACCCGGCGCTTGGGGCGCAATCAGCCCCAGCATTTT

size: NA
D: NA
J: TRBJ1-2
V: TRBV7-2
CDR3: CASSPTVFSSTF
DNA: TGTGCCAGCAGCCCGACAGTATTTTCCTCCACCTTC

size: NA
D: NA
J: TRBJ1-2
V: TRBV6-4
CDR3: CASSDSKSRGYTF
DNA: TGTGCCAGCAGTGACTCGAAATCGAGGGGCTACACCTTC

size: NA
D: NA
J: TRBJ1-2
V: TRBV2
CDR3: CASSEGTIRVYGYTF
DNA: TGTGCCAGCAGTGAAGGGACTATCAGGGTGTATGGCTACACCTTC

size: NA
D: NA
J: TRBJ2-3
V: TRBV6-1
CDR3: CASSELDTQYF
DNA: TGTGCCAGCAGTGAATTGGATACGCAGTATTTT

size: NA
D: NA
J: TRBJ1-1
V: TRBV28
CDR3: CASSWGAGSFF
DNA: NA

size: NA
D: NA
J: TRBJ2-5
V: TRBV20-1
CDR3: CSASLAETQYF
DNA: TGCAGTGCTTCCCTAGCGGAGACCCAGTACTTC

size: few
D: NA
J: TRBJ1-3
V: TRBV4-3
CDR3: CASSQDLGDDGNTIYF
DNA: TGCGCCAGCAGCCAAGATCTAGGGGACGATGGAAACACCATATATTTT

size: NA
D: NA
J: TRBJ2-7
V: TRBV7-9
CDR3: CASSLLMLGSTYEQYF
DNA: TGTGCCAGCAGCTTACTTATGCTCGGGTCCACCTACGAGCAGTACTTC

size: NA
D: TRBD2
J: TRBJ2-3
V: TRBV13
CDR3: CASTRGGQRTDTQYF
DNA: TGTGCCAGCACCCGGGGGGGCCAGCGCACAGATACGCAGTATTTT

size: few
D: TRBD1
J: TRBJ2-3
V: TRBV19
CDR3: CASSMLGQGARSSTDTQYF
DNA: TGTGCCAGTAGTATGTTGGGGCAGGGGGCACGGTCTAGCACAGATACGCAGTATTTT

size: NA
D: TRBD2
J: TRBJ2-3
V: TRBV27
CDR3: CASSLIAGGPATDTQYF
DNA: TGTGCCAGCAGTTTAATAGCGGGGGGGCCCGCCACAGATACGCAGTATTTT

size: NA
D: TRBD1
J: TRBJ2-5
V: TRBV7-9
CDR3: CASSLPGQGAWETQYF
DNA: TGTGCCAGCAGCTTACCCGGACAGGGGGCATGGGAGACCCAGTACTTC

size: NA
D: NA
J: TRBJ2-7
V: TRBV7-3
CDR3: CASSFGDAYEQYF
DNA: TGTGCCAGCAGCTTCGGGGACGCCTACGAGCAGTACTTC

size: NA
D: TRBD2
J: TRBJ2-1
V: TRBV5-6
CDR3: CASSLGGLAKFF
DNA: TGTGCCAGCAGCTTGGGGGGACTAGCGAAGTTCTTC

size: NA
D: NA
J: TRBJ1-5
V: TRBV6-2/TRBV6-3
CDR3: CASSYSSRQGGDQPQHF
DNA: TGTGCCAGCAGTTACAGTTCCCGGCAGGGCGGCGATCAGCCCCAGCATTTT

size: NA
D: NA
J: TRBJ2-2
V: TRBV28
CDR3: CASSLSGTTGELFF
DNA: TGTGCCAGCAGTCTCTCAGGGACCACCGGGGAGCTGTTTTTT

size: NA
D: NA
J: TRBJ1-2
V: TRBV7-9
CDR3: CASRRGTDTYGYTF
DNA: TGTGCCAGCAGACGAGGGACGGATACCTATGGCTACACCTTC

size: NA
D: TRBD1
J: TRBJ1-5
V: TRBV5-1
CDR3: CASSPAGGLGQPQHF
DNA: TGCGCCAGCAGCCCGGCAGGGGGCCTGGGACAGCCCCAGCATTTT